This TCR beta chain was captured in a study of CD8 T cells in Susac syndrome. Whole-study context: Patients with Susac syndrome were therapy-naive, on corticosteroids, or on intravenous immunoglobulin alone at blood draw.

An input of roughly 0.45 to 1 ug of RNA was subjected to reverse transcription using random hexamers. TCR beta CDR3 was amplified by immunoSEQ covering 54 Vbeta and 13 Jbeta. TCRdb called the immunoSEQ multiplex PCR reads again in MiXCR, with one record for every CDR3 protein. The table includes about 83,000 distinct CDR3 sequences, approximately 95% detected once. Sequencing of TCR beta, carried out with a high-throughput approach, was applied to CD8+ and CD4+ T cells from the blood. In regard to this clonotype: What it binds is unknown.

Study conclusions and caveats: Susac CD8+ cells expanded clonally the most in TEMRA cells and in active patients.

Trimming removed 2 bases from V and 7 bases from J, with 9 bases in between. Germline V CDR1 and CDR2: MNHEY, SVGAGI. The CDR3 loop spans 13 amino acids. This clonotype originated in a human donor with Susac syndrome. What was sequenced was CD8+ T cells from PBMCs. The genes are TRBV6-5 and TRBJ2-1; possible D gene TRBD1, 5 bases. DNA for the CDR3: TGTGCCAGCAGTTACATCAAGGGGAATGAGCAGTTCTTC. It codes for CASSYIKGNEQFF.